The clone carrying this T cell receptor beta chain was seen only a few times. No antigen is known for it. These data are taken from a study of T-cell reconstitution after alpha-beta-depleted transplantation in children. The study, taken as a whole, reports: Several hundred expanded graft clones reportedly supplied alpha-beta T cells about two months after transplant. One year after transplant, T-cell counts and diversity came mostly from newly produced T cells.

This sample's TCRbeta library carried unique molecular identifier barcodes. TCRdb reprocessed the PCR reads via MiXCR and lists one record per CDR3 protein. The table records 700,000 to 850,000 distinct CDR3 sequences, under 20% of them present only once. The CDR3 spans 18 residues. Germline V gene lookup returns CDR1 KGHDR and CDR2 SFDVKD. J was trimmed by 3 bases and V by 3 bases; bases with no gene match: 13. The sequence was collected from a male patient younger than 18 who had a stem cell transplant for acute lymphoblastic leukemia, so the T cells may come from the graft donor. The V and J genes are TRBV24-1 and TRBJ2-1; 7 nucleotides match TRBD2. Sequenced material: PBMCs, mostly from graft donor cells, taken 360 days after TCRalphabeta/CD19-depleted stem cell transplant. This CDR3 reads CATSDARTASGYYNEQFF. In nucleotides, the CDR3 is TGTGCCACCAGTGATGCCCGGACGGCTAGCGGTTACTACAATGAGCAGTTCTTC.